This TCR beta chain was identified during a study of T-cell reconstitution after alpha-beta-depleted transplantation in children. Trimming at V came to 1 base and at J to 4 bases, leaving 5 bases not matched to a gene. The CDR3 totals 15 residues. The germline gives CDR1 ENHRY, CDR2 SYGVKD. This clonotype was seen a few times. Its antigen is currently unknown. This sample's TCRbeta library carried unique molecular identifier barcodes. TCRdb re-analysed the PCR reads in MiXCR, keeping a single row per CDR3 protein. The sample has more than 400,000 distinct CDR3 sequences, 10% to 12% seen once. Overall study findings and caveats: Several hundred expanded graft clones reportedly supplied alpha-beta T cells about two months after transplant.

This TCR was recovered from a female patient aged 2 to 10 who had a stem cell transplant for aplastic anemia, so the T cells may come from the graft donor. The material sequenced was PBMCs, mostly from graft donor cells, taken 180 days after TCRalphabeta/CD19-depleted stem cell transplant. The chain combines TRBV10-3 with TRBJ2-5, with TRBD1 matching 8 bases. CDR3 region: CAISEFLDRAETQYF. The CDR3 DNA reads as TGTGCCATCAGTGAGTTCCTGGACAGGGCAGAGACCCAGTACTTC.